The sequence of this TCR beta chain was determined in a study of T cell clonotyping in hematopoietic cell transplantation. Study-level information: Pretransplant recipient samples were taken after cytoreduction. Study outcomes and limitations: Graft donor and pretransplant recipient Inverse Simpson Index values predicted broader posttransplant TCR diversity. Pathologically expanded recipient clonotypes increased progressively from day 30 to day 180 as diversity fell.

A word on this clone: Its antigen is unidentified.

As for time point: recipient sample about 28 days before transplant, after cytoreduction. The table came from immunoSEQ multiplex PCR; TCRdb's copy has only in-frame clones and leaves some out. The sample holds 2,000 or so clones, approximately 94% seen once. The CDR3 sequence is 15 residues long. Germline V lookup: CDR1 SGHTA, CDR2 FQGNSA. The V and J ends lost 4 bases and 3 bases, in that order; junction bases with no gene match: 7. V gene TRBV7-2 combines with J gene TRBJ2-7; 9 nucleotides line up with TRBD1. This specimen was peripheral blood mononuclear cells, taken before stem cell transplant. The source of this sequence is a woman aged 50 to 60 with acute myeloid leukemia. Some clones in this sample may be carry-over from other donors' samples. The CDR3 DNA is TGTGCCAGCAGCTCACAGGGGGCTTTTATCTACGAGCAGTACTTC. Amino acid sequence: CASSSQGAFIYEQYF.